The clone carrying this T cell receptor (beta chain) was counted ten times or more. Its antigen is unidentified. The data were taken from a study of spatial heterogeneity in lung cancer. Study overall: Within raw reads, each unique TCR and UMI combination appeared on average more than ten times.

General study results and limits: The appearance of ubiquitous expanded tumor TCRs in blood was greater at resection than follow-up.

The V segment lost 5 bases and the J segment 1 base; nucleotides outside the gene matches: 1. Germline V lookup: CDR1 MNHEY, CDR2 SVGAGI. The CDR3 is made up of 15 amino acids. A single record per CDR3 protein comes from TCRdb applying MiXCR to the 5' RACE reads. The table shows 45,000 or so distinct CDR3 sequences, with approximately 10% occurring only once. The time point is: sample taken at primary tumor resection. The input material, whole RNA from tumor, nontumor lung or frozen PBMC, was sequenced unsorted. The source is a female donor with early-stage non-small cell lung cancer. V is TRBV6-5 and J is TRBJ2-2; 10 positions agree with TRBD2. The sample was PBMCs, taken at surgery. The CDR3 DNA reads TGTGCCAGCAGTCGGACTAGCGGGAACACCGGGGAGCTGTTTTTT. Protein sequence: CASSRTSGNTGELFF.